Here is one TCR beta chain with its context. Its matching antigen is unknown. Amplified TCR beta CDR3 regions were obtained using RNA transcripts as template. First-round RT-PCR with HTBI primers preceded a second-round multiplex PCR. Via MiXCR, TCRdb re-called the multiplex PCR reads, giving one row per CDR3 protein. The sample lists over a million distinct CDR3 sequences, about two fifths occurring once. This sample stems from a study of Graves' ophthalmopathy and Graves' hyperthyroidism. Study-wide findings and caveats: Sensitivity reached roughly 70% and specificity approximately 72% when the model predicted ophthalmopathy progression.

Trimming took off 2 bases at V and 3 bases at J, with 5 bases between the two ends. Germline V gene data show CDR1 as MNHEY and CDR2 as SVGEGT. This CDR3 has 13 residues. The V and J genes are TRBV6-2 or TRBV6-3 and TRBJ1-5; D uncertain. Sequenced material: peripheral blood or thyroid tissue (not recorded which). The receptor's source is an adult man with Graves' hyperthyroidism. The CDR3 loop is CASSYEANQPQHF. Written as DNA, the CDR3 is TGTGCCAGCAGTTACGAAGCCAATCAGCCCCAGCATTTT.